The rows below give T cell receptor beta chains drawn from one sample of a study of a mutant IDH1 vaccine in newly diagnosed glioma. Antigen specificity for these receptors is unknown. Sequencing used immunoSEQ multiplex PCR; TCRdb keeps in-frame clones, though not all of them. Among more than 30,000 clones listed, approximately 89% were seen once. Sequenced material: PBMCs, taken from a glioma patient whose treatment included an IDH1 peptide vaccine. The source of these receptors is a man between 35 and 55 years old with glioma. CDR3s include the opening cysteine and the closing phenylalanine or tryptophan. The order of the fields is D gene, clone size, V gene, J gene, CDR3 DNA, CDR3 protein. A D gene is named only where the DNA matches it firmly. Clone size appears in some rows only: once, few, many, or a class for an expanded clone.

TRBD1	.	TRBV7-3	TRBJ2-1	TGTGCCAGCAGCCCCTACAGGGGCTCCTACAATGAGCAGTTCTTC	CASSPYRGSYNEQFF
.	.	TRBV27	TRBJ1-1	TGTGCCAGCAGTTTACACTTAAAGAACACTGAAGCTTTCTTT	CASSLHLKNTEAFF
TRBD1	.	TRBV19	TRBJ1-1	TGTGCCAGTAGTCCAGGGGGGAACACTGAAGCTTTCTTT	CASSPGGNTEAFF
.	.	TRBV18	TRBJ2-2	TGTGCCAGCTCGTCCGGGATGAACACCGGGGAGCTGTTTTTT	CASSSGMNTGELFF
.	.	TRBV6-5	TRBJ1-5	TGTGCCAGCAGTCCGTTGCAGGGAAGGCAGCCCCAGCATTTT	CASSPLQGRQPQHF
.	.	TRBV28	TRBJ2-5	TGTGCCAGCAGCCCCTGGGACCAACGAATTTACCAACAAGAGACCCAGTACTTC	CASSPWDQRIYQQETQYF
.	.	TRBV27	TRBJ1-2	TGTGCCAGCAGTTTCGGGGGTTCCGGGCCAAGCTACACCTTC	CASSFGGSGPSYTF
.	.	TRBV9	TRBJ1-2	TGTGCCAGCAGCACCGGACGGCCCCCTGGCCTATGGGGCTACACCTTC	CASSTGRPPGLWGYTF
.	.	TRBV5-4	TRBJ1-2	TGTGCCAGCAGCTCACGTTTGAGCAGGGTTAATGGCTACACCTTC	CASSSRLSRVNGYTF
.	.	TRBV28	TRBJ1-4	TGTGCCAGCAGCACCTGGGGGGTGCGAGGTGAAAAACTGTTTTTT	CASSTWGVRGEKLFF
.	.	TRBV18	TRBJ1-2	TGTGCCAGCTCACCAGGGCTGAACTATGGCTACACCTTC	CASSPGLNYGYTF
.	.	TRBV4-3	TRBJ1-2	TGCGCCAGCAGCCAACCGGCGGCGGGGAATGGCTACACCTTC	CASSQPAAGNGYTF
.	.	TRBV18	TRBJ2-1	TGTGCCAGCTCACTCGGGACCTACTCCTACAATGAGCAGTTCTTC	CASSLGTYSYNEQFF
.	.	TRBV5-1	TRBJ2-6	TGCGCCAGCAGCTTAACCCAGGACCCCCCCGTCCTGACTTTC	CASSLTQDPPVLTF
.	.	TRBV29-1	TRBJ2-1	TGCAGCGTGGGGCAGTCCTACAATGAGCAGTTCTTC	CSVGQSYNEQFF
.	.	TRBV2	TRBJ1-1	TGTGCCAGCAGTGATTCGACTGAAGCTTTCTTT	CASSDSTEAFF
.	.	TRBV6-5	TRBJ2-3	TGTGCCAGCAGGCGTGGACGGGGAGATACGCAGTATTTT	CASRRGRGDTQYF
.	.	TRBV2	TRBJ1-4	TGTGCCAGCAGTGAAGCGCGGACCTCCCCCGATGAAAAACTGTTTTTT	CASSEARTSPDEKLFF
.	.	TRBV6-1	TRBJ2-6	TGTGCCGTCAGAAGAGGGTATGCTGGGGCCAACGTCCTGACTTTC	CAVRRGYAGANVLTF
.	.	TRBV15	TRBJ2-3	TGTGCCACCAGCAGAGAGCTCACAGATACGCAGTATTTT	CATSRELTDTQYF
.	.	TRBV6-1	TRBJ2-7	TGTGCCAGCACTATGCTAGTGGAGTACGAGCAGTACTTC	CASTMLVEYEQYF
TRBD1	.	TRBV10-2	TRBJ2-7	TGCGCCAGCAGTGACGGGACAGGGGACACACAGCAGTACTTC	CASSDGTGDTQQYF
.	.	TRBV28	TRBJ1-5	TGTGCCAGCAGTCCGGGGAGAGCCAATCAGCCCCAGCATTTT	CASSPGRANQPQHF
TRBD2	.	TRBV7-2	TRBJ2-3	TGTGCCAGCAGCTTAGCGGCTAGCGGGGGGGGATACACAGATACGCAGTATTTT	CASSLAASGGGYTDTQYF
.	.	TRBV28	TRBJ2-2	TGTGCCAGCAGTCCCACCGGGTCAGCGAACACCGGGGAGCTGTTTTTT	CASSPTGSANTGELFF
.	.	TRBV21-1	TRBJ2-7	TGTGCCAGCAGCAAGCGAAGGGCGAAGAGCTCCTACGAGCAGTACTTC	CASSKRRAKSSYEQYF
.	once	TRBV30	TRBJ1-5	TGTGCCTGGAGTACTACATCGAATCAGCCCCAGCATTTT	CAWSTTSNQPQHF
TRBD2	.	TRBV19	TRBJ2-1	TGTGCCAGTAGTATTCCCGGACTAGCGGGGGGACCAAATGAGCAGTTCTTC	CASSIPGLAGGPNEQFF
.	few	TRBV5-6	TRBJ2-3	TGTGCCAGCAGCTTGGTCAGGCGCCGGCAAGATACGCAGTATTTT	CASSLVRRRQDTQYF
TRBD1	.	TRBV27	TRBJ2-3	TGTGCCAGCAGTTTATCGAAACAACGGACAGGGCTTGGCACAGATACGCAGTATTTT	CASSLSKQRTGLGTDTQYF
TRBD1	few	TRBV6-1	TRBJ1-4	TGTGCCAGCAGTGCCCTACAGGGGGCAAGTGAAAAACTGTTTTTT	CASSALQGASEKLFF
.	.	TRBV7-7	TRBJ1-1	TGTGCTAGCAGCGCAACAGGGTCATCTGAAGCTTTCTTT	CASSATGSSEAFF
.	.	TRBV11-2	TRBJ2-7	TGTGCCAGCAGTTCTCTAGCCCGACACGAGCAGTACTTC	CASSSLARHEQYF
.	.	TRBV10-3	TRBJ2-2	TGTGCCATCAGTGATATGATATTGGGGTTGAACACCGGGGAGCTGTTTTTT	CAISDMILGLNTGELFF
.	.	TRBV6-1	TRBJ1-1	TGTGCCAGCAGCCCTCGGCCGGGGGCGGACACTGAAGCTTTCTTT	CASSPRPGADTEAFF
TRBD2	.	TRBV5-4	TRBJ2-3	TGTGCCAGCAGCTTGGGTCCTAGCGGGCATGGAGGCACAGATACGCAGTATTTT	CASSLGPSGHGGTDTQYF
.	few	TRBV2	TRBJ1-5	TGTGCCAGCAGCGAAACAGGGTTTTTCCAGCCCCAGCATTTT	CASSETGFFQPQHF
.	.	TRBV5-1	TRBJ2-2	TGCGCCAGCAGCACTGGGGGGCTGACCGGGGAGCTGTTTTTT	CASSTGGLTGELFF
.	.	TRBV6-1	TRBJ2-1	TGTGCCAGCACCCCCGGACCCATAGGGAATGAGCAGTTCTTC	CASTPGPIGNEQFF
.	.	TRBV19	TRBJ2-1	TGTGCCAGTAGTATCCACCAGGGCGAGCAGTTCTTC	CASSIHQGEQFF